What follows are 31 T cell receptor beta chains derived from one specimen sequenced in a study of naive and memory T cell subsets (TCRdb year 2017). Explained via the paper, the treatment or condition label denotes: skin biopsy from PPD injection site in Mantoux-positive individual. Using 3' ligation of a UMI-containing oligonucleotide to TCR cDNA, the study laid out a robust and sensitive protocol to amplify, sequence and analyze TCRs. Library generation was performed with UMI-ligation and nested PCR. Sequencing was carried out with an Illumina MiSeq. The ligated cDNA was amplified in four rounds of PCR with nested alpha and beta constant region primers together with the SP2 primer. Using fastp at Q25 and MiXCR, TCRdb reprocessed the public reads and kept productive beta chains. CDR3 protein sequences are deduplicated, and each keeps its most common genes and DNA. The sample table shows around 37,000 distinct CDR3 sequences, and approximately 9.9% are seen once. The leading ten clones occupy roughly 3.9% of the sample.

The sequencing here drew on skin, taken from a tuberculin skin test site. Receptors were obtained from an adult in good health.

This clonotype was counted many times. The chain combines TRBV7-2 with TRBJ2-7; 9 bases align to TRBD1. The CDR3 totals 14 residues. Trimming removed 3 bases from V and 6 bases from J; junction bases left unmatched: 6. Germline-derived CDR1 and CDR2 are SGHTA and FQGNSA. This chain's CDR3 is CASSFGGQGLEQYF. For the CDR3, the DNA is TGTGCCAGCAGCTTTGGGGGACAGGGCCTCGAGCAGTACTTC.

This clonotype was counted between two and nine times. V gene TRBV10-3 combines with J gene TRBJ2-7; the D gene is possibly TRBD1 (6 bases). Germline V CDR1 and CDR2: ENHRY, SYGVKD. The length of the CDR3 is 14 residues. The V gene lost 0 bases and the J gene lost 7 bases, with 13 bases spanning the gap. The CDR3 is CAISESGTTGEQYF. CDR3 nucleotide sequence: TGTGCCATCAGTGAGTCGGGGACAACGGGAGAGCAGTACTTC.

This clonotype has a handful of counts. The chain has TRBV19 and TRBJ2-1, with D unresolved. CDR3 length: 12 residues. The V gene lost 3 bases and the J gene lost 10 bases, with 10 bases spanning the gap. The germline V gene encodes CDR1 LNHDA and CDR2 SQIVND (reference sequence). CDR3 DNA sequence: TGTGCCAGTAGTATTTTTTTTGGGGAGCAGTTCTTC. Translating gives CASSIFFGEQFF.

This clonotype occurred a few times. This chain uses TRBV7-6 with TRBJ1-1; no reliable D call. The CDR3 is made up of 13 amino acids. The V gene lost 0 bases and the J gene lost 5 bases, with 7 bases spanning the gap. Germline assignment: CDR1 SGHVS and CDR2 FNYEAQ. The CDR3 loop is CASSLAHSTEAFF. Here the CDR3 DNA reads TGTGCCAGCAGCTTAGCACACAGTACTGAAGCTTTCTTT.

This clonotype was seen a handful of times. The chain is built from TRBV10-2 and TRBJ1-3; possibly TRBD1 for D (5 bases). In germline, CDR1 is WSHSY, CDR2 SAAADI. V was cut by 4 bases and J by 0 bases, with 7 bases left in between. The CDR3 runs 14 residues. CDR3 protein: CASSVTASGNTIYF. The CDR3 nucleotides are TGCGCCAGCAGTGTGACAGCCTCTGGAAACACCATATATTTT.

This sequence joins TRBV5-4 and TRBJ1-2, with 8 positions matching TRBD1. CDR1 is SGHNT, CDR2 YYREEE, per germline (reference sequence). The CDR3 totals 15 residues. With V trimmed by 2 bases and J by 3 bases, 6 bases remained unmatched. DNA for the CDR3: TGTGCCAGCAGCTTACCAACAGGGGGGGACTATGGCTACACCTTC. It yields the protein CASSLPTGGDYGYTF.

Concerning this clonotype: Mismatch with germline at one junction end may stem from a read error. This chain connects TRBV20-1 to TRBJ1-6; 7 nucleotides line up with TRBD1. The length of the CDR3 is 16 residues. CDR1 DFQATT and CDR2 SNEGSKA come from the germline V gene (reference sequence). The CDR3 spells CSALSGGTSYNSPPHF. The CDR3 DNA reads TGCAGTGCTCTATCAGGGGGTACCTCCTATAATTCACCCCCCCACTTT.

This clonotype showed up many times. The chain recombines TRBV13 with TRBJ2-7, with D perhaps being TRBD1 or TRBD2 (5 bases each). V was pared by 8 bases and J by 0 bases, with 14 bases between. Germline CDR1 PRHDT, CDR2 FYEKMQ (reference sequence). The CDR3 is made up of 14 amino acids. CDR3 sequence: CASRGAGSSYEQYF. CDR3 in DNA: TGTGCCAGCCGAGGAGCAGGGAGCTCCTACGAGCAGTACTTC.

The gene calls are TRBV4-1 and TRBJ1-3; D may be TRBD1 (6 bases). Trimming cost V 6 bases and J 0 bases, with 12 bases left between them. CDR3 length equals 15 residues. Germline-derived CDR1 and CDR2 are MGHRA and YSYEKL. The CDR3 reads CASSLQGYSGNTIYF. CDR3 nucleotide sequence: TGCGCCAGCAGTCTACAGGGTTACTCTGGAAACACCATATATTTT.

The J gene is TRBJ2-5, the V gene TRBV18; D possibly matches TRBD1 or TRBD2 (5 bases each). The CDR3 totals 13 residues. Germline V lookup: CDR1 KGHSH, CDR2 LQKENI. Trimming left V 1 base short and J 5 bases short, with 8 bases between. DNA for the CDR3: TGTGCCAGCTCACCACAGTGGGGGGAGACCCAGTACTTC. Encoded protein: CASSPQWGETQYF.

This clonotype has at least ten counts. The V gene is TRBV6-1, the J gene TRBJ2-1; 7 bases are shared with TRBD1. The junction had 13 bases not matched to a gene; V was cut back by 10 bases and J by 4 bases. Germline CDR1 and CDR2: MNHNS and SASEGT. CDR3 length equals 15 residues. The CDR3 bases are TGTGCCACAAGTCCACCGGGACAGAGATACAATGAGCAGTTCTTC. This encodes CATSPPGQRYNEQFF.

This clonotype was counted at least ten times. The chain recombines TRBV10-3 with TRBJ2-5, with D possibly being TRBD2 (7 bases). Germline-derived CDR1 and CDR2 are ENHRY and SYGVKD. The CDR3 spans 16 residues. V lost 0 bases and J 9 bases, leaving 20 bases between the germline ends. The CDR3 loop reads CAISESGDTGGGAQYF. CDR3 bases: TGTGCCATCAGTGAGTCCGGCGACACAGGAGGGGGGGCCCAGTACTTC.

This clonotype was detected many times. V and J are TRBV9 and TRBJ2-5; D possibly matches TRBD1 or TRBD2 (6 bases each). The ends were cut back, 2 bases at V and 5 bases at J, with 10 bases in the middle. The CDR3 runs 13 residues. CDR1 and CDR2 (germline): SGDLS, YYNGEE. This CDR3 is CASSVGGEETQYF. DNA of the CDR3: TGTGCCAGCAGCGTGGGGGGCGAGGAGACCCAGTACTTC.

The V gene is TRBV5-1, the J gene TRBJ1-1; 11 bases fit TRBD1. The CDR3 runs to 14 residues. Germline V gene sequence: CDR1 SGHRS, CDR2 YFSETQ. Trimming removed 3 bases from V and 5 bases from J; junction bases left unmatched: 3. CDR3 sequence reads: CASSYRDRGTEAFF. CDR3 in DNA: TGCGCCAGCAGCTACCGGGACAGGGGGACTGAAGCTTTCTTT.

This clonotype has a count of ten or more. The chain has TRBV7-3 and TRBJ1-2; the D is unclear. CDR3 length: 14 amino acids. Germline-derived CDR1 and CDR2 are SGHTA and FQGTGA. V lost 3 bases, J lost 3 bases, and 11 bases lay in between. The CDR3 sequence: CASSLDGNHYGYTF. The CDR3 DNA is TGTGCCAGCAGCTTGGACGGAAATCACTATGGCTACACCTTC.

This clonotype has ten or more counts. The chain links TRBV20-1 to TRBJ2-1; 13 nucleotides line up with TRBD2. CDR1 and CDR2 from the germline V gene are DFQATT and SNEGSKA (reference sequence). Trimming removed 8 bases from V and 4 bases from J; junction bases left unmatched: 8. The CDR3 contains 15 residues. The CDR3 sequence is CSPTSGRAWYNEQFF. The CDR3 DNA follows: TGCAGTCCTACTAGCGGGAGGGCCTGGTACAATGAGCAGTTCTTC.

The gene calls are TRBV28 and TRBJ2-3; 8 bases line up with TRBD1. Germline loops: CDR1 MDHEN, CDR2 SYDVKM. Trimming took 5 bases from V and 2 from J; bases not matched to a gene: 6. This CDR3 contains 15 residues. Written as DNA, the CDR3 is TGTGCCAGCAGTGGGCTTCAGGGGGCCACAGATACGCAGTATTTT. This translates into CASSGLQGATDTQYF.

The gene calls are TRBV30 and TRBJ1-6; TRBD1 is a possible D gene (5 bases). This CDR3 region has 14 residues. The V and J ends lost 6 bases and 1 base respectively, with 10 bases between them. Per germline, CDR1 GTSNPN and CDR2 SVGIG (reference sequence). CDR3 nucleotides: TGTGCCTGTATGGAGGGGTCCTATAATTCACCCCTCCACTTT. Its protein is CACMEGSYNSPLHF.

The table lists this clonotype with a few counts. This chain joins TRBV7-2 and TRBJ2-1, with unresolved D. The V gene lost 2 bases and the J gene lost 8 bases, with 4 bases spanning the gap. Per the germline V gene, CDR1 is SGHTA and CDR2 is FQGNSA. The CDR3 has 11 amino acids. The CDR3 protein is CASSLRYEQFF. The CDR3 bases are TGTGCCAGCAGCTTAAGGTATGAGCAGTTCTTC.

The sample holds many counts of this clonotype. The chain is built from TRBV20-1 and TRBJ1-5; TRBD1 agrees at 9 bases. V gave up 2 bases and J gave up 4 bases; unmatched junction bases: 6. CDR3 length: 15 amino acids. CDR1 DFQATT and CDR2 SNEGSKA come from the germline V gene (reference sequence). The CDR3: CSARSGTGRNQPQHF. CDR3 DNA sequence: TGCAGTGCTAGATCCGGGACAGGGAGAAATCAGCCCCAGCATTTT.

This clonotype appeared many times. The rearrangement joins TRBV29-1 to TRBJ1-4; 7 bases align to TRBD1. The CDR3 runs 13 residues. CDR1 and CDR2 from the germline V gene are SQVTM and ANQGSEA. V gave up 6 bases and J gave up 6 bases; unmatched junction bases: 7. CDR3: CSVQRDSDEKLFF. CDR3 bases: TGCAGCGTCCAACGGGACAGCGATGAAAAACTGTTTTTT.

This clonotype was counted a few times. The rearrangement uses TRBV6-5 and TRBJ1-1; D uncertain. Trimming shortened V by 6 bases and J by 3 bases, and 14 bases separated the two germline ends. The CDR3 runs 14 residues. Germline CDR1 is MNHEY and CDR2 is SVGAGI. CDR3 bases: TGTGCCAGCAGGCCACCTAAGTGGGACACTGAAGCTTTCTTT. Amino acid sequence: CASRPPKWDTEAFF.

The CDR3 DNA follows: TGTGCCAGCAGTTGGGGCAGGGCGAGAACTGAAGCTTTCTTT. The encoded protein is CASSWGRARTEAFF. The chain uses TRBV12-3 or TRBV12-4 and TRBJ1-1; TRBD1 is a possible D gene (5 bases). Trimming cost V 4 bases and J 5 bases, with 14 bases left between them. The CDR3 consists of 14 residues.

The chain is built from TRBV20-1 and TRBJ1-1, with TRBD1 matching 7 bases. The CDR3 extends over 13 amino acids. V was pared by 3 bases and J by 3 bases, with 4 bases of the junction left unmatched. Germline V gene sequence: CDR1 DFQATT, CDR2 SNEGSKA (reference sequence). The CDR3, as DNA: TGCAGTGCTAGGGGAGACAGGGACACTGAAGCTTTCTTT. Its translation is CSARGDRDTEAFF.

This clonotype was seen a handful of times. In DNA form, the CDR3 reads TGTGCCATCAGTGGTAGGGCGGGGGTCCAAGAGACCCAGTACTTC. Encoded protein: CAISGRAGVQETQYF. This chain joins TRBV10-3 and TRBJ2-5; 7 bases agree with TRBD2. The ends lost 4 bases at V and 1 base at J; junction bases unmatched: 6. CDR3 length equals 15 residues. Germline-derived CDR1 and CDR2 are ENHRY and SYGVKD.

The chain recombines TRBV10-3 with TRBJ2-7; TRBD2 agrees at 9 bases. Trimming cost V 8 bases and J 3 bases; bases outside gene matches: 17. This CDR3 has 17 residues. From germline, CDR1 is ENHRY and CDR2 SYGVKD. In DNA form, the CDR3 reads TGTGCCATCGGGCCCCTACCCAAAAGCGGGAGGCTCTACGAGCAGTACTTC. This codes for CAIGPLPKSGRLYEQYF.

This chain connects TRBV10-2 to TRBJ1-2, with a tentative D call TRBD1 (5 bases). Per germline, CDR1 WSHSY and CDR2 SAAADI. This CDR3 is built from 13 residues. V lost 2 bases and J 6 bases, leaving 10 bases between the germline ends. CDR3 coding DNA: TGCGCCAGCAGTGAGGACAGTCTGGATGGCTACACCTTC. Translation: CASSEDSLDGYTF.

The rearrangement uses TRBV12-3 or TRBV12-4 and TRBJ1-3; no reliable D call. The CDR3 sequence is 16 residues long. With 3 bases removed from V and 0 bases from J, the gap between germline ends came to 12 bases. The CDR3 sequence: CASSFHPLHSGNTIYF. The CDR3 nucleotides are TGTGCCAGCAGTTTTCATCCACTTCACTCTGGAAACACCATATATTTT.

This clonotype was seen a few times. V usage is TRBV20-1 and J usage is TRBJ1-5; possibly TRBD1 for D (5 bases). V was pared by 6 bases and J by 1 base, with 13 bases between. The length of the CDR3 is 14 residues. Germline-derived CDR1 and CDR2 are DFQATT and SNEGSKA (reference sequence). The CDR3 coding sequence is TGCAGTGCCACCATGGACACCAGCAATCAGCCCCAGCATTTT. It yields the protein CSATMDTSNQPQHF.

In this sample, this clonotype turned up once. This may come from a read error, since a much larger clone is one base off. The chain combines TRBV20-1 with TRBJ2-1; D not certain. The germline V gene encodes CDR1 DFQATT and CDR2 SNEGSKA (reference sequence). CDR3 length equals 15 residues. As DNA, the CDR3 is TGCAGTGCTAGAGCGTTGGGTGGGTCCTACAATGAGCAGCTCTTC. Translating it yields CSARALGGSYNEQLF.

This clonotype was seen ten or more times. V is TRBV7-9 and J is TRBJ2-4, with D possibly being TRBD1 or TRBD2 (5 bases each). The germline V and J ends were trimmed by 1 base and 5 bases, with 6 bases remaining between them. Per the germline V gene, CDR1 is SEHNR and CDR2 is FQNEAQ (reference sequence). The CDR3 consists of 13 residues. The CDR3 loop reads CASSLVGENIQYF. CDR3 nucleotide sequence: TGTGCCAGCAGCTTAGTGGGGGAAAACATTCAGTACTTC.